These 16 T cell receptor beta chains share one sample of origin, sequenced in a study of graft-versus-host responses after intestinal transplantation. Generated by immunoSEQ multiplex PCR, the TCRdb table keeps only in-frame clones and is missing some. The data contain some 97,000 clones, over 75% of them singletons. Their recognized antigens are unknown. Sequencing used unstimulated CD4+ T cells sorted from spleen or lymph node cells, obtained before transplant. The receptor source for this set is a human donor who was the organ donor for an intestinal transplant.

This rearrangement joins TRBV7-9 to TRBJ1-1; D is perhaps TRBD1 (6 bases). This CDR3 spans 15 amino acids. The germline V gene has CDR1 SEHNR and CDR2 FQNEAQ (reference sequence). V was clipped by 7 bases and J by 0 bases, with 15 bases between them. CDR3 loop: CASNRPQGLNTEAFF. CDR3 sequence (DNA): TGTGCCAGCAACAGACCCCAGGGGTTGAACACTGAAGCTTTCTTT.

This clone was seen once. The rearrangement links TRBV11-3 to TRBJ2-5, with a weak D call TRBD1 (5 bases). The CDR3 covers 17 residues. Germline CDR1 SGHNT, CDR2 YENEEA. The V and J ends lost 1 base and 2 bases respectively, with 17 bases between them. The CDR3 loop is CASSLGLLDSDQETQYF. In DNA, the CDR3 is TGTGCCAGCAGCTTAGGCCTTCTCGACAGCGATCAAGAGACCCAGTACTTC.

The chain is built from TRBV5-1 and TRBJ2-5, with 9 bases that match TRBD2. The V and J ends lost 3 bases and 5 bases, in that order; junction bases with no gene match: 14. CDR1 and CDR2 (germline): SGHRS, YFSETQ. The CDR3 is 17 residues long. In nucleotides, the CDR3 is TGCGCCAGCAGCTCCCAGCGCCCGGGACTAGCTGGTGAGACCCAGTACTTC. Protein sequence: CASSSQRPGLAGETQYF.

The genes are TRBV11-2 and TRBJ2-2, with D hard to call. The ends were cut back, 0 bases at V and 7 bases at J, with 3 bases in the middle. CDR1 and CDR2 (germline): SGHAT, FQNNGV. CDR3 size: 12 residues. In DNA form, the CDR3 reads TGTGCCAGCAGCTTAGAGTTCGGGGAGCTGTTTTTT. Its protein is CASSLEFGELFF.

The chain employs TRBV27 and TRBJ1-6, with 8 bases matching TRBD1. Trimming removed 6 bases from V and 6 bases from J; junction bases left unmatched: 13. Looked up from germline, CDR1 is MNHEY and CDR2 is SMNVEV (reference sequence). CDR3 size: 17 residues. For the CDR3, the DNA is TGTGCCAGCAGCCGATTCGGTGTGGGGACAGGTAATTCACCCCTCCACTTT. This translates into CASSRFGVGTGNSPLHF.

This chain uses TRBV19 with TRBJ1-6; D is ambiguous. The CDR3 has 14 residues. Germline-derived CDR1 and CDR2 are LNHDA and SQIVND (reference sequence). Trimming took 3 bases from V and 4 from J, leaving 7 bases between them. The CDR3 region has the DNA TGTGCCAGTAGTATGGCACAGTATAATTCACCCCTCCACTTT. It yields the protein CASSMAQYNSPLHF. Based on the CDR3 plus reference TRBV19 and TRBJ1-6, the full variable domain is DGGITQSPKYLFRKEGQNVTLSCEQNLNHDAMYWYRQDPGQGLRLIYYSQIVNDFQKGDIAEGYSVSREKKESFPLTVTSAQKNPTAFYLCASSMAQYNSPLHFGNGTRLTVT.

The CDR3 here is CASSSAKDSSSTPLHF. The CDR3 nucleotides are TGTGCCAGCAGCTCGGCAAAAGACAGTAGCAGTACACCCCTCCACTTT. The rearrangement links TRBV5-4 to TRBJ1-6; D is perhaps TRBD1 (5 bases). Trimming stripped 3 bases from V and 11 bases from J, with 21 bases between. Germline V gives CDR1 SGHNT, CDR2 YYREEE (reference sequence). The CDR3 consists of 16 residues.

The chain has TRBV30 and TRBJ2-5; 10 bases map to TRBD2. The J segment lost 4 bases and the V segment lost 5 bases, leaving 7 bases of the junction unmatched. CDR3 size: 14 residues. Per the germline V gene, CDR1 is GTSNPN and CDR2 is SVGIG (reference sequence). The CDR3 nucleotides are TGTGCCTGGGGCATCGGACTAGCGGTAGAGACCCAGTACTTC. The encoded protein is CAWGIGLAVETQYF. The full variable domain, rest sourced from reference TRBV30 and TRBJ2-5, is SQTIHQWPATLVQPVGSPLSLECTVEGTSNPNLYWYRQAAGRGLQLLFYSVGIGQISSEVPQNLSASRPQDRQFILSSKKLLLSDSGFYLCAWGIGLAVETQYFGPGTRLLVL.

The rearrangement uses TRBV27 and TRBJ2-3; 8 positions match TRBD1. This CDR3 is 16 amino acids long. V shed 1 base and J 1 base; nucleotides not matched to a gene: 4. Germline-derived CDR1 and CDR2 are MNHEY and SMNVEV (reference sequence). CDR3 in amino acids: CASSLWQGAGTDTQYF. The CDR3 nucleotides read TGTGCCAGCAGTTTATGGCAGGGGGCAGGCACAGATACGCAGTATTTT.

Only one count was recorded for this clone. J is TRBJ1-1 and V is TRBV2; 7 positions agree with TRBD1. J lost 5 bases, V lost 1 base, and 4 bases had no gene match. This CDR3 spans 14 amino acids. Per germline, CDR1 SNHLY and CDR2 FYNNEI. CDR3 residues: CASSEDQGGTEAFF. In nucleotides, the CDR3 is TGTGCCAGCAGTGAAGACCAGGGGGGGACTGAAGCTTTCTTT.

V is TRBV6-1 and J is TRBJ1-4, with D possibly being TRBD1 (5 bases). This CDR3 is built from 16 residues. From germline, CDR1 is MNHNS and CDR2 SASEGT. The ends were cut back, 2 bases at V and 2 bases at J, with 12 bases in the middle. The chain's CDR3 is CASSENGGSTNEKLFF. In nucleotides, the CDR3 is TGTGCCAGCAGTGAAAACGGGGGATCTACTAATGAAAAACTGTTTTTT.

On this clone itself: At one boundary the junction diverges from the germline segment, which might be a read error. The V call is TRBV30, the J call TRBJ1-2; D not certain. This CDR3 contains 11 residues. Per the germline V gene, CDR1 is GTSNPN and CDR2 is SVGIG (reference sequence). CDR3: CAWSVQGHSTF. The CDR3 DNA reads TGTGCCTGGAGTGTACAAGGGCACTCCACGTTC.

The sample holds one count of this clone. The CDR3 bases are TGTGCCAGCAGTGCTCACCGCTATGGCTACACCTTC. This codes for CASSAHRYGYTF. The V gene is TRBV6-1, the J gene TRBJ1-2; no firm D call. CDR1 MNHNS and CDR2 SASEGT come from the germline V gene. Trimming pared 4 bases from V and 4 bases from J, leaving 7 bases between. This CDR3 is built from 12 residues.

This chain uses TRBV30 with TRBJ2-3; 10 nucleotides line up with TRBD2. V dropped 0 bases and J dropped 2; count of bases not matched to a gene: 5. Germline values: CDR1 GTSNPN, CDR2 SVGIG (reference sequence). The CDR3 covers 16 residues. The CDR3 sequence is CAWSVGTSANTDTQYF. In DNA, the CDR3 is TGTGCCTGGAGTGTAGGGACTAGCGCTAACACAGATACGCAGTATTTT.

CDR3 coding DNA: TGTGCCAGCAGCTTATACGGCGGGGGGACCTACGAGCAGTACTTC. Its protein product is CASSLYGGGTYEQYF. This chain joins TRBV7-2 and TRBJ2-7; 8 bases line up with TRBD2. V was clipped by 2 bases and J by 2 bases; unmatched bases: 5. CDR1 is SGHTA, CDR2 FQGNSA, per germline. The CDR3 spans 15 residues.

This chain connects TRBV10-3 to TRBJ2-6, with unresolved D. Germline CDR1 and CDR2: ENHRY and SYGVKD. V dropped 5 bases and J dropped 1 base, with 0 bases sitting between them. This CDR3 has 12 amino acids. This CDR3 reads CAISSGANVLTF. The CDR3 DNA sequence: TGTGCCATCAGTTCTGGGGCCAACGTCCTGACTTTC.